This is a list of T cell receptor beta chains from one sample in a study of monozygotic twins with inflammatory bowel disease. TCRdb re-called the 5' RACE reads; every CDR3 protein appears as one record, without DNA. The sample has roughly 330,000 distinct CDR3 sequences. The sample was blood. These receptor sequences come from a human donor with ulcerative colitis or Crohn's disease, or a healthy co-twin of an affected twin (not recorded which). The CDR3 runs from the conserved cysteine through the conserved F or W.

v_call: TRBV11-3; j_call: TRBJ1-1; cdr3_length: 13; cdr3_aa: CASSPQGHTEAFF
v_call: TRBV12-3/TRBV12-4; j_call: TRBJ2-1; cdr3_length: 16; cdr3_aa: CASSPASGGVYNEQFF
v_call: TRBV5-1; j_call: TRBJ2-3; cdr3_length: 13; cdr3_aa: CASSLDGTDTQYF
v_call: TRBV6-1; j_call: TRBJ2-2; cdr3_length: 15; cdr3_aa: CASSRGLVFTGELFF
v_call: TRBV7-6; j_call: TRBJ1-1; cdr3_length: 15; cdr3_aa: CASSLEGGVNTEAFF
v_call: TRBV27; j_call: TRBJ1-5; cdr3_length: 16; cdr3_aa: CASSTRGAGNNQPQHF
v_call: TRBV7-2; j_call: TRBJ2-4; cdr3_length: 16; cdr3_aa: CASSLGLRGRLDIQYF
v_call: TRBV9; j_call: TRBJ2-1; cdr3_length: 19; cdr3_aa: CASSVAGTGASRAYNEQFF
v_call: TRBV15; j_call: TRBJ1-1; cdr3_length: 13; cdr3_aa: CATRLGMDTEAFF
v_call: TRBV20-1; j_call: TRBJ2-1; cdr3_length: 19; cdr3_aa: CSASKPSGSPSIPYNEQFF
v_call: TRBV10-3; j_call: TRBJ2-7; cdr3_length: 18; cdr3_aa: CAISESMVSGGAAYEQYF
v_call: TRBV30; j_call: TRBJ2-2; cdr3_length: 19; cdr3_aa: CASSQEPASGGASTGELFF
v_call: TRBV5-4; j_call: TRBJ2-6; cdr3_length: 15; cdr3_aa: CASSSDTSGANVLTF
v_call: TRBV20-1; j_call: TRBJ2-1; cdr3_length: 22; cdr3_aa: CSARDPGIFPGLAGDSYNEQFF
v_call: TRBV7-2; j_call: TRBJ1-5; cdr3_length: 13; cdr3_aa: CASSLQGDQPQHF
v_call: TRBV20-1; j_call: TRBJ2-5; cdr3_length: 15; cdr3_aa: CSAAVPGQGRGTQYF
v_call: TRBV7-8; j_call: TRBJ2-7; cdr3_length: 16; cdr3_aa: CASSYPSVGGSYEQYF
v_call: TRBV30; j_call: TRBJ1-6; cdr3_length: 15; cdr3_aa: CAWSTDLGYNSPLHF
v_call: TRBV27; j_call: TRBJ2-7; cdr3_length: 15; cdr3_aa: CASSLQPLPGYEQYF
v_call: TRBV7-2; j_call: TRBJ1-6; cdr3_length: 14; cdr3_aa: CASRPRASGSPLHF
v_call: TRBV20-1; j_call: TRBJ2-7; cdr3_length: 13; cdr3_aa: CSASIVGPYEQYF
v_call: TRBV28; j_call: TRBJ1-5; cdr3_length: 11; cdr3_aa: CASSRVFPQHF
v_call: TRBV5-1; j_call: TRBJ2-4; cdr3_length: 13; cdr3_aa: CASQQGPKNIQYF
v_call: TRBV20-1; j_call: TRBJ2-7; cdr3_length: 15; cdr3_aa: CSAGLCRGHKNEQYF
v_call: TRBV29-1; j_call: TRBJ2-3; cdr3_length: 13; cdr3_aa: CSVGGQGADTQYF
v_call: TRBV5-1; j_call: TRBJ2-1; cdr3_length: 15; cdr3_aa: CASSLTPSGNNEQFF
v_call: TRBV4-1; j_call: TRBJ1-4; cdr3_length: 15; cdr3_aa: CASSLTGTGKEKLFF
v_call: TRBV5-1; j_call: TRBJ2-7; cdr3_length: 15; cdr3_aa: CASREGTGRTNEQYF
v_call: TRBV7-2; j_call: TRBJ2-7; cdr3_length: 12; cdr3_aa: CASRAPWGEQYF
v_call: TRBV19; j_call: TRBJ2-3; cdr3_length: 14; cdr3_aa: CASTTVVGADTQYF
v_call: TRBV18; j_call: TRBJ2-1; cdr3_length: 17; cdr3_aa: CASSSPSGVSSYNEQFF
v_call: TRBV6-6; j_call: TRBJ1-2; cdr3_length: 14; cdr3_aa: CASSYNPGSGGYTF
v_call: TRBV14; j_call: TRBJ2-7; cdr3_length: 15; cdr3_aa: CASSPKPSEYYEQYF
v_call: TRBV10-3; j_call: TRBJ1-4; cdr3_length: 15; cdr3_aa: CAISGTGTGVEKLFF
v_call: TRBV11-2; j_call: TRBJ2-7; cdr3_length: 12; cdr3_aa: CASSLDRPPQYF
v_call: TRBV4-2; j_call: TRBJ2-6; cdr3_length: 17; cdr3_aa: CASSQDAVRAGANVLTF
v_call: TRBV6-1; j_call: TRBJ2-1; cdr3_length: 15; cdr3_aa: CASSEWGDTYNEQFF
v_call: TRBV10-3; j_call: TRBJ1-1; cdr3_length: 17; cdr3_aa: CAISPMQGGPLDTEAFF
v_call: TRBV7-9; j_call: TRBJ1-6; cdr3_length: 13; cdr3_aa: CASSSIEKSPLHF
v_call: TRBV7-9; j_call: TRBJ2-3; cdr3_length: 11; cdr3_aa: CASSLEPTQYF